What follows are 5 T cell receptor beta chains derived from one specimen sequenced in a study of blood T cell repertoires in COVID-19. Measured with immunoSEQ multiplex PCR; TCRdb has only the in-frame clones, and not every one. Here the sample spans 15,000 or so clones, about 69% being singletons. Sequencing used peripheral blood. The receptors here all came from a man aged 55 to 69 with acute or convalescent COVID-19.

The rearrangement joins TRBV7-9 to TRBJ2-2, with a weak D call TRBD1 (6 bases). The CDR3 has 14 amino acids. Germline loops: CDR1 SEHNR, CDR2 FQNEAQ (reference sequence). Trimming shortened V by 7 bases and J by 0 bases, and 9 bases separated the two germline ends. CDR3 DNA: TGTGCCAGCACAGAGGGGGCGAACACCGGGGAGCTGTTTTTT. Translation: CASTEGANTGELFF.

This chain joins TRBV2 and TRBJ1-4; weak D call: TRBD1 (5 bases). CDR1 SNHLY and CDR2 FYNNEI come from the germline V gene. This CDR3 spans 14 amino acids. The V end lost 3 bases, the J end lost 6 bases, and 11 bases lay between the germline ends. DNA of the CDR3: TGTGCCAGCAGTGAGGGGGGGATCGATGAAAAACTGTTTTTT. Encoded protein: CASSEGGIDEKLFF. Full variable domain (outside the CDR3, taken from reference TRBV2 and TRBJ1-4): EPEVTQTPSHQVTQMGQEVILRCVPISNHLYFYWYRQILGQKVEFLVSFYNNEISEKSEIFDDQFSVERPDGSNFTLKIRSTKLEDSAMYFCASSEGGIDEKLFFGSGTQLSVL.

This chain connects TRBV12-5 to TRBJ1-1; 7 bases are shared with TRBD1. Germline loops: CDR1 LGHNT, CDR2 FRNRAP. J was trimmed by 3 bases and V by 6 bases; bases with no gene match: 4. The length of the CDR3 is 13 residues. CDR3 DNA sequence: TGTGCTAGTGGCCTCGACAGGGACACTGAAGCTTTCTTT. This gives the protein CASGLDRDTEAFF.

The genes are TRBV7-2 and TRBJ2-6; unclear D gene. Trimming shortened V by 0 bases and J by 0 bases, and 6 bases separated the two germline ends. The CDR3 runs 16 residues. The germline gives CDR1 SGHTA, CDR2 FQGNSA. CDR3 sequence reads: CASSLASGSGANVLTF. The CDR3 region has the DNA TGTGCCAGCAGCTTAGCTTCAGGCTCTGGGGCCAACGTCCTGACTTTC.

The chain links TRBV4-3 to TRBJ2-7; TRBD1 might be the D (6 bases). V was cut by 0 bases and J by 6 bases, with 18 bases left in between. The CDR3 extends over 16 amino acids. The germline V gene encodes CDR1 LGHNA and CDR2 YSLEER. Here the CDR3 DNA reads TGCGCCAGCAGCCAAGACGGAGCCAGGGGTACAGTCGAGCAGTACTTC. Amino acid sequence: CASSQDGARGTVEQYF.